A selection of T cell receptor beta chains follows, all from one sample in a study of graft-versus-host responses after intestinal transplantation. The repertoire was sequenced with immunoSEQ multiplex PCR; TCRdb's copy has only in-frame clones and lacks some. Here the sample spans around 19,000 clones, approximately 45% being singletons. The sequences come from alloreactive CD4+ T cells from a mixed lymphocyte reaction culture, collected before intestinal transplant. The receptor source for this set is a human patient who received an intestinal transplant. The CDR3 runs from the conserved cysteine through the conserved F or W. A D gene is named only where the DNA matches it firmly. A clone size is listed for some rows: how often the clone was seen (once, few, many), or a class if it is expanded.

TRBV4-2	TRBJ2-1	TRBD2	NA	CASSQTPRGGGKDEQFF	TGTGCCAGCAGCCAAACCCCCCGCGGGGGGGGTAAGGATGAGCAGTTCTTC
TRBV9	TRBJ2-2	TRBD2	NA	CASSPRSGDVFGELFF	TGTGCCAGCAGCCCCCGTAGCGGGGATGTTTTCGGGGAGCTGTTTTTT
TRBV7-8	TRBJ2-7	NA	NA	CASSISGGYEQYF	TGTGCCAGCAGCATATCCGGGGGCTACGAGCAGTACTTC
TRBV5-1	TRBJ2-1	NA	few	CASSLSGTPSSYNEQFF	TGCGCCAGCAGCTTGTCCGGGACTCCGAGCTCCTACAATGAGCAGTTCTTC
TRBV5-5	TRBJ2-2	NA	few	CASSLNGGSTGELFF	TGTGCCAGCAGCTTGAATGGGGGCAGCACCGGGGAGCTGTTTTTT
TRBV6-1	TRBJ2-7	TRBD2	NA	CASILAGDYEQYF	TGTGCCAGCATCCTAGCGGGGGACTACGAGCAGTACTTC
TRBV5-1	TRBJ2-7	NA	few	CASSLGGAPYEQYF	TGCGCCAGCAGCTTGGGGGGCGCCCCCTACGAGCAGTACTTC
TRBV10-3	TRBJ2-2	NA	NA	CATQGNTGELFF	TGTGCCACGCAGGGGAACACCGGGGAGCTGTTTTTT
TRBV18	TRBJ1-5	NA	few	CASSPLAGGQPQHF	TGTGCCAGCTCACCGTTGGCGGGCGGTCAGCCCCAGCATTTT
TRBV10-2	TRBJ1-1	NA	NA	CATRTGSGYAFF	TGCGCCACCAGAACAGGGTCCGGGTACGCTTTCTTT
TRBV14	TRBJ2-3	NA	NA	CASSPADSSLDTQYF	TGTGCCAGCAGCCCAGCTGACAGCTCACTAGATACGCAGTATTTT
TRBV7-6	TRBJ1-6	NA	NA	CASSPTGYNSPLHF	TGTGCCAGCAGTCCAACAGGTTATAATTCACCCCTCCACTTT
TRBV28	TRBJ2-7	NA	NA	CASGGGGEQYF	TGTGCCAGCGGGGGTGGGGGGGAGCAGTACTTC
TRBV5-1	TRBJ2-1	TRBD2	NA	CASGRDAVYNEQFF	TGCGCCAGCGGGAGGGATGCAGTCTACAATGAGCAGTTCTTC
TRBV7-9	TRBJ2-3	TRBD2	NA	CASSLAGTSGATQYF	TGTGCCAGCAGCTTAGCCGGGACTAGCGGGGCAACGCAGTATTTT
TRBV5-1	TRBJ2-2	NA	NA	CASSSTGMNTGELFF	TGCGCCAGCAGCTCAACAGGGATGAACACCGGGGAGCTGTTTTTT
TRBV7-9	TRBJ2-5	TRBD2	NA	CASSFITGREETQYF	TGTGCCAGCAGCTTTATAACGGGGAGGGAAGAGACCCAGTACTTC
TRBV2	TRBJ1-2	TRBD1	NA	CASSGGTGGLYGYTF	TGTGCCAGCAGCGGAGGGACAGGGGGCCTATATGGCTACACCTTC
TRBV6-1	TRBJ1-2	TRBD1	few	CASSEAGTGASCTF	TGTGCCAGCAGTGAAGCGGGGACAGGGGCGAGTTGTACCTTC
TRBV5-1	TRBJ1-1	TRBD1	NA	CASSLTPPDRNAFF	TGCGCCAGCAGTCTGACCCCCCCGGACAGGAACGCTTTCTTT
TRBV6-5	TRBJ1-1	NA	NA	CASRGLRLTEAFF	TGTGCCAGCAGGGGACTTAGGTTGACTGAAGCTTTCTTT
TRBV5-1	TRBJ1-2	TRBD1	NA	CASSGQGYGYTF	TGCGCCAGCAGCGGACAGGGCTATGGCTACACCTTC
TRBV6-4	TRBJ2-5	NA	NA	CASRRPKETQYF	TGTGCCAGCAGGCGGCCGAAAGAGACCCAGTACTTC
TRBV6-5	TRBJ1-1	TRBD1	NA	CASSYGTGPWGEAFF	TGTGCCAGCAGTTACGGGACAGGGCCATGGGGGGAAGCTTTCTTT